This TCR beta chain appears in the sequencing data of a study of post-analysis software for immune sequencing data. Study-wide context: The cohort encompassed relapsing-remitting, secondary progressive and progressive-relapsing multiple sclerosis disease courses.

Study-wide points: About five TRBV segments occurring more often in patients than controls included TRBV5-6, TRBV5-1 and TRBV20-1. A significant reduction in normalized Chao1 diversity was observed in multiple sclerosis patients versus controls.

This clonotype occurred many times. Its antigen is as yet unknown. TCR beta libraries were prepared from cDNA with unique molecular identifiers. Roughly 510,000 cDNA molecules were recovered from an input of 1 to 10 million T cells. One entry per CDR3 protein results from TCRdb running MiXCR on the PCR reads. Found here are about 460,000 distinct CDR3 sequences, around 40% of them singletons; the top ten hold 9% to 13%. The V and J ends lost 5 bases and 8 bases respectively, with 10 bases between them. Germline values: CDR1 SQVTM, CDR2 ANQGSEA. The CDR3 covers 11 residues. Sequenced sample: blood. The clonotype comes from a girl aged 5 to 17 with multiple sclerosis. The chain is built from TRBV29-1 and TRBJ2-1; D ambiguous. The DNA for the CDR3 is TGCAGCGTTTCCATTGGCCATGAGCAGTTCTTC. Amino acid sequence: CSVSIGHEQFF.